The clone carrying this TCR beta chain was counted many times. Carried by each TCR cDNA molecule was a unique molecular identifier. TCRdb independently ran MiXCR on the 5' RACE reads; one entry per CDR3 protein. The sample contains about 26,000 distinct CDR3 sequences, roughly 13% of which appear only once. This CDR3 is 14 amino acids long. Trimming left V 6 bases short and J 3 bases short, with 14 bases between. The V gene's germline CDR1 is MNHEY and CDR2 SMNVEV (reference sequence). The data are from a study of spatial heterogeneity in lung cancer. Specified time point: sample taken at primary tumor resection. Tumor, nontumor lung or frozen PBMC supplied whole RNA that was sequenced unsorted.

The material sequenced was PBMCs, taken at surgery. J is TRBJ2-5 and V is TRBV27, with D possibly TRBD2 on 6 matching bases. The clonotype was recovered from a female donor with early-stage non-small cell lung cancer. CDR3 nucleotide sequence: TGTGCCAGCAGCCCTGGGACTTGGGAAGAGACCCAGTACTTC. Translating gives CASSPGTWEETQYF.